The clone carrying this T cell receptor beta chain showed up just a few times. In the original analysis: Amplification with reference gene primers provided the estimates of nucleated cell counts. TCRdb's copy holds only in-frame clones and misses some; the assay was immunoSEQ multiplex PCR. V and J calls and clone size are those listed in that table; D and trimming were worked out from the DNA. The sample carries 200,000 to 250,000 clones, 65% to 85% recorded once. The source of the sample is a study of blood T cell repertoires in COVID-19. Across the study: The United States, Italy and Spain were the sources of the acute and convalescent COVID-19 samples. PBMCs, B-cell-depleted T cells, or T cells provided the cDNA or gDNA that made up the material.

The CDR3 spans 17 residues. Germline-derived CDR1 and CDR2 are SGDLS and YYNGEE. J was trimmed by 1 base and V by 4 bases; bases with no gene match: 3. This clonotype was sampled from a human donor in a cohort sampled during active COVID-19. The sequenced sample consisted of peripheral blood. The chain carries TRBV9 and TRBJ2-1, with 15 bases that match TRBD2. The CDR3 region has the DNA TGTGCCAGCAGCCCCGGGACTAGCGGGGGGTCCTACAATGAGCAGTTCTTC. This sequence encodes CASSPGTSGGSYNEQFF.